A selection of T cell receptor beta chains follows, all from one sample in a study of identical twins. TCRdb used MiXCR to reprocess the 5' RACE reads, holding one entry per CDR3 protein. The data show about 720,000 distinct CDR3 sequences, 8.6% seen once. These data also formed part of another study, on yellow fever vaccine responses in identical twins.

Sequencing input: PBMCs. Every receptor here comes from a woman younger than 35 in good health. Each CDR3 is given with its conserved first and last residue. D genes are given only for firm matches. A clone size is listed for some rows: how often the clone was seen (once, few, many), or a class if it is expanded.

v_call	clone_size	d_call	j_call	cdr3_nt	cdr3_aa
TRBV24-1	NA	TRBD2	TRBJ2-3	TGTGCCACCAGTCCAGCGGGGGGCACAGATACGCAGTATTTT	CATSPAGGTDTQYF
TRBV12-3/TRBV12-4	few	TRBD2	TRBJ2-7	TGTGCCAGCAGTCCCCCGAACAGGCCGGGAGGGCAGTACTTC	CASSPPNRPGGQYF
TRBV14	many	NA	TRBJ1-1	TGTGCCAGCAGCCAAGGAAGACGCACTGAAGCTTTCTTT	CASSQGRRTEAFF
TRBV10-3	many	TRBD1	TRBJ2-1	TGTGCCATCAGCCGGGACAGGCGGGGAAATGAGCAGTTCTTC	CAISRDRRGNEQFF
TRBV6-1	NA	NA	TRBJ1-1	TGTGCCAGCAGTGATACGCTGAACACTGAAGCTTTCTTT	CASSDTLNTEAFF
TRBV6-5	NA	NA	TRBJ2-5	TGTGCCAGCAGTTACCTGACGGACAGTCAGGTGGTAGAGACCCAGTACTTC	CASSYLTDSQVVETQYF
TRBV5-1	many	TRBD2	TRBJ2-7	TGCGCCAGCACACTAGCGCTCTACGAGCAGTACTTC	CASTLALYEQYF
TRBV10-3	NA	TRBD1	TRBJ2-7	TGTGCCATGGGGACAGGCGGCCACGAGCAGTACTTC	CAMGTGGHEQYF
TRBV7-3	few	TRBD1	TRBJ1-2	TGTGCCAGCAGCCAGGGGAGACAGGGGGCCGAGGGCTACACCTTC	CASSQGRQGAEGYTF
TRBV20-1	few	NA	TRBJ1-3	TGCAGTGCTAATAAGGGGGGTGACAACACCATATATTTT	CSANKGGDNTIYF
TRBV14	many	TRBD2	TRBJ2-1	TGTGCCAGCAGCCAGTTACTAGCGGGGGGGCCCGGTGAGCAGTTCTTC	CASSQLLAGGPGEQFF
TRBV29-1	few	NA	TRBJ2-1	TGCAGCGTTGAAGAAGAAGGGGGTAGGCAGTTCTTC	CSVEEEGGRQFF
TRBV11-3	few	TRBD2	TRBJ2-3	TGTGCCAGCAGCTTCGGACTAGACGGGTCAGATACGCAGTATTTT	CASSFGLDGSDTQYF
TRBV9	few	NA	TRBJ2-1	TGTGCCAGCAGCGTGACAGGGACTAGCTCCTACAATGAGCAGTTCTTC	CASSVTGTSSYNEQFF
TRBV15	few	TRBD2	TRBJ2-5	TGTGCCACCAGCAAGGGACTAGCGGGAGTAGAAGAGACCCAGTACTTC	CATSKGLAGVEETQYF
TRBV18	NA	NA	TRBJ1-2	TGTGCCAGCTCACCACAGAGGGGACCCCCTGGTCGAGAGGGCTACACCTTC	CASSPQRGPPGREGYTF
TRBV20-1	many	TRBD2	TRBJ2-1	TGCAGTGCTCGACCGATGGGCGGGAGCAATGAGCAGTTCTTC	CSARPMGGSNEQFF
TRBV27	many	NA	TRBJ2-4	TGTGCCAGCAGTCCCCGACAGCTAGCCAAAAACATTCAGTACTTC	CASSPRQLAKNIQYF
TRBV19	few	NA	TRBJ2-6	TGTGCCAGTAGGCCTTCGAGCTCTGGGGCCAACGTCCTGACTTTC	CASRPSSSGANVLTF
TRBV6-1	NA	NA	TRBJ2-3	TGTGCCAGCAGCCAACCAGCTAGCACAGATACGCAGTATTTT	CASSQPASTDTQYF
TRBV6-1	few	TRBD1	TRBJ2-7	TGTGCCAGCAGTCGGGATAGGACAGGGGCTTCCTACGAGCAGTACTTC	CASSRDRTGASYEQYF
TRBV7-6	NA	NA	TRBJ2-7	TGTGCCAGCAGCCTAGACCCCGCGAACTACGAGCAGTACTTC	CASSLDPANYEQYF
TRBV10-3	NA	NA	TRBJ2-7	TGTGCCATTCAAAACGGACAGAGATCCTACGAGCAGTACTTC	CAIQNGQRSYEQYF
TRBV4-1	NA	NA	TRBJ2-6	TGCGCCAGCAGCCAAGTGTCCGGGGCCAACGTCCTGACTTTC	CASSQVSGANVLTF
TRBV7-9	few	NA	TRBJ1-1	TGTGCCAGCAGCGGACATGGGGGGTGGACTGAAGCTTTCTTT	CASSGHGGWTEAFF
TRBV29-1	NA	NA	TRBJ2-1	TGCAGCGTTACCCCACACGATGAGCAGTTCTTC	CSVTPHDEQFF
TRBV7-2	NA	NA	TRBJ2-7	TGTGCCAGCAGCTTAGTGGACAGTTTCTTCTACGAGCAGTACTTC	CASSLVDSFFYEQYF
TRBV28	many	TRBD1	TRBJ2-7	TGTGCCAGCAGTACACAGGGGGGGCAGTACTTC	CASSTQGGQYF
TRBV7-3	few	NA	TRBJ2-2	TGTGCCAGCAGCCCCCGACAGGCAGGGTACACCGGGGAGCTGTTTTTT	CASSPRQAGYTGELFF
TRBV11-3	few	NA	TRBJ2-3	TGTGCCAGCAGCCTAGACGTAACACCCACAGATACGCAGTATTTT	CASSLDVTPTDTQYF
TRBV20-1	few	TRBD1	TRBJ2-2	TGCAGTGCTAGAGGGGACAGGGGGACCGCGAACACCGGGGAGCTGTTTTTT	CSARGDRGTANTGELFF
TRBV15	many	NA	TRBJ2-7	TGTGCCACCAGCAGAGAATCCGGGACCTACGAGCAGTACTTC	CATSRESGTYEQYF
TRBV30	once	TRBD2	TRBJ2-7	TGTGCCTGGAGTGTCGGGCTAGCGGGAGATCGGGACGAGCAGTACTTC	CAWSVGLAGDRDEQYF
TRBV19	NA	TRBD2	TRBJ2-2	TGTGCCAGTAGATACCTTAGCGGGAGGGCCTTCACCGGGGAGCTGTTTTTT	CASRYLSGRAFTGELFF
TRBV7-7	few	NA	TRBJ2-5	TGTGCTCTCTCCGTGACCCCTGAAGAGACCCAGTACTTC	CALSVTPEETQYF
TRBV28	NA	NA	TRBJ2-7	TGTGCTACCCTACCGCGGAATAGGGCCTACGAGCAGTACTTC	CATLPRNRAYEQYF
TRBV7-2	many	NA	TRBJ2-7	TGTGCCAGCAGCTTCTCGGACGAGCGGCTCCTCTTC	CASSFSDERLLF
TRBV2	few	TRBD1	TRBJ2-3	TGTGCCACCACCGGGACAGGGCAGCAGTATTTT	CATTGTGQQYF
TRBV10-3	few	NA	TRBJ2-3	TGTGCCATCAGTGAGGGGCAAAGCACAGATACGCAGTATTTT	CAISEGQSTDTQYF
TRBV28	few	TRBD2	TRBJ2-3	TGTGCCAGCAGTTTCCCACCTGGGACTAGCGGGTTAAAAGATACGCAGTATTTT	CASSFPPGTSGLKDTQYF
TRBV7-9	few	NA	TRBJ2-7	TGTGCCAGCAGCCGCCCGGGATTCTCCTACGAGCAGTACTTC	CASSRPGFSYEQYF
TRBV25-1	NA	TRBD1	TRBJ1-2	TGTGCCAGCAGTGTATCCGGGACAGTTACATTCGGGGGCTACACCTTC	CASSVSGTVTFGGYTF
TRBV5-1	NA	NA	TRBJ2-1	TGCGCCAGCAGCGAGACTCCTGGGCGTAACAATGAGCAGTTCTTC	CASSETPGRNNEQFF
TRBV7-6	few	NA	TRBJ1-2	TGTGCCAGCAGCTTAGAAGGGGCCCTCCTTTATGGCTACACCTTC	CASSLEGALLYGYTF
TRBV2	many	TRBD2	TRBJ2-1	TGTGCCAGCAGCCCTTGGACTAGCGGGGGAAACAATGAGCAGTTCTTC	CASSPWTSGGNNEQFF
TRBV21-1	many	NA	TRBJ2-4	TGTGCCAGCAGCAAGCCTCTTCCGGGACAACTAGCCAAAAACATTCAGTACTTC	CASSKPLPGQLAKNIQYF
TRBV5-1	few	NA	TRBJ2-6	TGCGCCAGTAATAGCGTCTCTGGGGCCAACGTCCTGACTTTC	CASNSVSGANVLTF
TRBV7-7	few	TRBD1	TRBJ1-1	TGTGCCACCCCACAGGGGGCGAACACTGAAGCTTTCTTT	CATPQGANTEAFF
TRBV7-2	NA	TRBD2	TRBJ2-1	TGTGCCAGCAGCGGAGGGACTAGCGGGAGTCATGAGCAGTTCTTC	CASSGGTSGSHEQFF
TRBV20-1	few	NA	TRBJ2-7	TGCAGTGCTAAACCAGGTCACTCCTACGAGCAGTACTTC	CSAKPGHSYEQYF
TRBV11-2	NA	TRBD1	TRBJ1-6	TGTGCCAGCAGCTTGTCATCGGGACAGGGCTCCTATAATTCACCCCTCCACTTT	CASSLSSGQGSYNSPLHF
TRBV6-1	many	NA	TRBJ2-4	TGTGCCAGCAGTCCAGGGATGGGGCTAGCCAAAAACATTCAGTACTTC	CASSPGMGLAKNIQYF